The 13 T cell receptor beta chains given below trace back to one sample, sequenced in a study of T cells in Graves' hyperthyroidism and ophthalmopathy. What was amplified from RNA transcripts were TCR beta CDR3 regions. An initial round of RT-PCR targeting the TCR CDR3 relied on the HTBI primer set. TCRdb redid the calling of the multiplex PCR reads with MiXCR, one entry per CDR3 protein. The repertoire holds more than 550,000 distinct CDR3 sequences, with around a sixth as singletons. Material for sequencing was blood. The origin of the receptors is a man in his forties or fifties with Graves' hyperthyroidism.

This clonotype appeared many times. The V gene is TRBV27, the J gene TRBJ1-2; 9 bases map to TRBD1. The CDR3 extends over 14 amino acids. Unmatched junction bases numbered 6, after V lost 6 bases and J lost 4 bases. Looked up from germline, CDR1 is MNHEY and CDR2 is SMNVEV (reference sequence). The CDR3 spells CASRGTGRGYGYTF. In DNA, the CDR3 is TGTGCCAGCAGAGGGACAGGGAGGGGCTATGGCTACACCTTC.

This chain links TRBV10-3 with TRBJ1-4; D is undetermined. V gave up 4 bases and J gave up 0 bases, with 9 bases separating them. Germline values: CDR1 ENHRY, CDR2 SYGVKD. The CDR3 runs 15 residues. Here the CDR3 DNA reads TGTGCCATCAGTGCGGAGATAACAACTAATGAAAAACTGTTTTTT. Residues: CAISAEITTNEKLFF.

This clonotype was found many times. This chain connects TRBV7-6 to TRBJ2-3; a possible D gene is TRBD2 (5 bases). V lost 5 bases and J lost 6, with 21 bases in between. The germline CDR1 and CDR2 sequences are SGHVS and FNYEAQ. This CDR3 is 16 amino acids long. The CDR3 spells CASSHHPSMAADTQYF. The CDR3 nucleotides read TGTGCCAGCAGCCACCATCCTAGCATGGCGGCCGATACGCAGTATTTT.

This chain joins TRBV19 and TRBJ1-6; the D is unclear. This CDR3 region has 15 residues. Trimming took off 0 bases at V and 13 bases at J, with 16 bases between the two ends. Germline values: CDR1 LNHDA, CDR2 SQIVND (reference sequence). CDR3 DNA sequence: TGTGCCAGTAGTATAGAGGCTGGAGAGGAAATTCCCCTCCACTTT. Its protein product is CASSIEAGEEIPLHF. The full variable domain, its missing parts supplied by reference TRBV19 and TRBJ1-6, is DGGITQSPKYLFRKEGQNVTLSCEQNLNHDAMYWYRQDPGQGLRLIYYSQIVNDFQKGDIAEGYSVSREKKESFPLTVTSAQKNPTAFYLCASSIEAGEEIPLHFGNGTRLTVT.

In this sample, this clonotype turned up many times. The chain recombines TRBV28 with TRBJ2-7, with D possibly matching TRBD1 (5 bases). CDR1 is MDHEN, CDR2 SYDVKM, per germline. This CDR3 spans 14 amino acids. Trimming cost V 7 bases and J 0 bases, with 13 bases left between them. CDR3 in amino acids: CASTQSRGSYEQYF. The DNA of the CDR3 is TGTGCCAGCACGCAATCAAGGGGCTCCTACGAGCAGTACTTC.

Only a few counts were recorded for this clonotype. The rearrangement joins TRBV7-2 to TRBJ2-7, with 16 bases aligning to TRBD2. The ends lost 5 bases at V and 5 bases at J; junction bases unmatched: 9. There are 17 residues in the CDR3. From germline, CDR1 is SGHTA and CDR2 FQGNSA. CDR3 DNA: TGTGCCAGCAGCCCAACGGGACTAGCGGGAGGGGAAGACGAGCAGTACTTC. This gives the protein CASSPTGLAGGEDEQYF.

This clonotype was detected many times. The chain couples TRBV28 to TRBJ2-7; a possible D gene is TRBD1 (6 bases). The CDR3 sequence is 18 residues long. V was clipped by 2 bases and J by 4 bases, with 24 bases between them. Germline CDR1 MDHEN, CDR2 SYDVKM. The CDR3 sequence: CASSLGGGVGMGTYEQYF. In nucleotides, the CDR3 is TGTGCCAGCAGTTTAGGGGGCGGCGTGGGCATGGGAACTTACGAGCAGTACTTC.

This chain links TRBV4-1 with TRBJ2-1; TRBD2 agrees at 10 bases. The ends lost 3 bases at V and 8 bases at J; junction bases unmatched: 13. CDR3 length: 17 amino acids. Germline lookup yields CDR1 MGHRA and CDR2 YSYEKL. In DNA form, the CDR3 reads TGCGCCAGCAGCCAGACACGGGTTAGCGGGAGGAGGTATGAGCAGTTCTTC. It specifies CASSQTRVSGRRYEQFF.

This clonotype came up a few times. V is TRBV7-3 and J is TRBJ2-3; 10 bases are shared with TRBD2. J gave up 3 bases and V 2 bases, and 11 bases lay outside the gene matches. The CDR3 is made up of 18 amino acids. Germline V gives CDR1 SGHTA, CDR2 FQGTGA. The CDR3 loop reads CASSLSRASGRHTDTQYF. In nucleotides, the CDR3 is TGTGCCAGCAGCTTATCCAGGGCTAGCGGGAGACATACAGATACGCAGTATTTT. Based on the CDR3 plus reference TRBV7-3 and TRBJ2-3, the full variable domain is GAGVSQTPSNKVTEKGKYVELRCDPISGHTALYWYRQSLGQGPEFLIYFQGTGAADDSGLPNDRFFAVRPEGSVSTLKIQRTERGDSAVYLCASSLSRASGRHTDTQYFGPGTRLTVL.

CDR3 in amino acids: CASSLAGTGGPYEQYF. The CDR3 nucleotides read TGTGCCAGCAGCTTAGCCGGGACAGGGGGACCCTACGAGCAGTACTTC. This chain connects TRBV11-2 to TRBJ2-7; TRBD1 matches 11 bases. V lost 1 base, J lost 2 bases, and 4 bases stayed unmatched. Germline CDR1 is SGHAT and CDR2 is FQNNGV. The CDR3 has 16 residues.

This clonotype came up many times. The gene calls are TRBV10-3 and TRBJ1-4; D call uncertain. The V end was cut by 2 bases, the J end by 4 bases, with 11 bases between. The CDR3 contains 15 residues. Germline V gene sequence: CDR1 ENHRY, CDR2 SYGVKD. The CDR3 region is CAISENGRINEKLFF. CDR3 in DNA: TGTGCCATCAGTGAGAACGGACGGATTAATGAAAAACTGTTTTTT.

V is TRBV13 and J is TRBJ2-3; D unclear. Germline CDR1 is PRHDT and CDR2 is FYEKMQ (reference sequence). The CDR3 spans 14 residues. V was trimmed by 1 base and J by 1 base, leaving 6 bases between them. The CDR3 loop is CASSLVVRTDTQYF. CDR3 bases: TGTGCCAGCAGCTTAGTGGTCCGCACAGATACGCAGTATTTT. Full variable domain (outside the CDR3, taken from reference TRBV13 and TRBJ2-3): AAGVIQSPRHLIKEKRETATLKCYPIPRHDTVYWYQQGPGQDPQFLISFYEKMQSDKGSIPDRFSAQQFSDYHSELNMSSLELGDSALYFCASSLVVRTDTQYFGPGTRLTVL.

This clonotype was seen repeatedly, ten times or more. This sequence joins TRBV2 and TRBJ1-5, with a tentative D call TRBD1 (5 bases). Trimming shortened V by 6 bases and J by 1 base, and 13 bases separated the two germline ends. CDR3 size: 15 residues. The germline V gene has CDR1 SNHLY and CDR2 FYNNEI. CDR3 sequence: CASSSGTESNQPQHF. In DNA form, the CDR3 reads TGTGCCAGCAGCTCCGGGACGGAGAGCAATCAGCCCCAGCATTTT.